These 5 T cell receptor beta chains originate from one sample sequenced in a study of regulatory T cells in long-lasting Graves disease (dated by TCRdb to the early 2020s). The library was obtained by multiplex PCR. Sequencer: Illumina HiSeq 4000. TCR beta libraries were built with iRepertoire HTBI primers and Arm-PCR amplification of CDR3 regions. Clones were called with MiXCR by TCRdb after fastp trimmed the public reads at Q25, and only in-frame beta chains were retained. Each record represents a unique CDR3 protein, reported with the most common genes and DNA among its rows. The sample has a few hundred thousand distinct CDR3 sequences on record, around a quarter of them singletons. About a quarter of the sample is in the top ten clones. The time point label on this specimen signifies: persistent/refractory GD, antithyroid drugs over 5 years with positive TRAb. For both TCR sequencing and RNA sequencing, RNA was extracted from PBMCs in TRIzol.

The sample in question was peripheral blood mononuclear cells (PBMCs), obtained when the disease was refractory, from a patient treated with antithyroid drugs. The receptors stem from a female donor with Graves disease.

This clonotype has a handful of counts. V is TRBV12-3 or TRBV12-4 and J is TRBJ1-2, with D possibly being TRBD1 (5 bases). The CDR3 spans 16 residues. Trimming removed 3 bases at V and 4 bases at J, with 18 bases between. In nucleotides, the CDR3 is TGTGCCAGCAGTTTCCACTTGCAGTGGGGCTTCTATGGCTACACCTTC. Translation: CASSFHLQWGFYGYTF.

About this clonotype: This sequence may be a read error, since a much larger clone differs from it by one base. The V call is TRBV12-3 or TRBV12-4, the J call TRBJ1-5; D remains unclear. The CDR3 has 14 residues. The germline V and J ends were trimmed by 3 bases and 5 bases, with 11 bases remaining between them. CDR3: CASSFPGLDQPQHF. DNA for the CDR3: TGTGCCAGCAGTTTTCCGGGTCTTGATCAGCCCCAGCATTTT.

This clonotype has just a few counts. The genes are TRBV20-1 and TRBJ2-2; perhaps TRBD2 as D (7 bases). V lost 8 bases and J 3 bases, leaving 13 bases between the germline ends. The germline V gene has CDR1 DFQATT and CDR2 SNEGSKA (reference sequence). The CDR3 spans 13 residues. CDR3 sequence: CSSSGGHTGELFF. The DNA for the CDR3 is TGCAGTTCCTCCGGGGGGCACACCGGGGAGCTGTTTTTT.

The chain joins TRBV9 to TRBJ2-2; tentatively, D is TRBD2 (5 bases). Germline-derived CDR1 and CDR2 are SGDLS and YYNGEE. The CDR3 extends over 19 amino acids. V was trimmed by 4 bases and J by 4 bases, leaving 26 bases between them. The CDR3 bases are TGTGCCAGCAGCTCCCGCTTGGTCCCCGGAGGCCGCTTCACCGGGGAGCTGTTTTTT. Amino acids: CASSSRLVPGGRFTGELFF. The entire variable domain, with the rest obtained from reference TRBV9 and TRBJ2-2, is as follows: DSGVTQTPKHLITATGQRVTLRCSPRSGDLSVYWYQQSLDQGLQFLIQYYNGEERAKGNILERFSAQQFPDLHSELNLSSLELGDSALYFCASSSRLVPGGRFTGELFFGEGSRLTVL.

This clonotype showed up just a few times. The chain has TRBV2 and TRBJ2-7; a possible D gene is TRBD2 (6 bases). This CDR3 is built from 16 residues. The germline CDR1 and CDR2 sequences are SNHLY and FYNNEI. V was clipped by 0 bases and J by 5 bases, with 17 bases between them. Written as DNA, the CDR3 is TGTGCCAGCAGTGAAGCGCATCTCGGGGAGGTTCACGAGCAGTACTTC. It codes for CASSEAHLGEVHEQYF.